This T cell receptor beta chain stems from a study of breast tumors, draining lymph nodes, adjacent tissues (dated by TCRdb to 2016 to 2017). For the study in its entirety: Breast cancer patients provided tumor, adjacent nontumor tissue and axillary lymph nodes, and the study compared the TCR beta repertoires across these three sources. The study aimed to assess the relationships and possible T-cell exchange between tumor, surrounding tissue and draining lymph node repertoires in human breast cancer.

Relative to germline, V is 2 bases shorter and J is 10 bases shorter, with 9 bases between their ends. The germline V gene specifies KGHDR as CDR1 and SFDVKD as CDR2. The CDR3, from cysteine to phenylalanine, totals 12 residues. CDR3 DNA is the only sequence kept; it has 36 bases, read in frame from the first base. This clonotype was counted many times. Its binding antigen is unknown. No base quality information exists; no much larger clone differs at one position. The sequencer was an Illumina HiSeq 2000. TCR beta chain libraries were generated through multiplex PCR amplification. High-throughput sequencing was used to analyze the amplified TCR beta chain products. TCRdb ran its own pipeline on the public reads, namely fastp trimming at Q25 and MiXCR clone calling, and kept in-frame beta chains. Each CDR3 protein appears once, grouped with its most common genes and DNA. The sample table records about 270,000 distinct CDR3 sequences; around 30% of these occur just once. The leading ten clones occupy over 0.95% of the sample.

Lymph node samples were obtained from the axillary draining lymph nodes of breast cancer patients. Paper-wide results and their limitations: Tumor T-cell repertoires showed less diversity than lymph node repertoires and more diversity than nontumor tissue repertoires, and tumor T-cell repertoires showed preferential V and J gene usage. Rather than being directly demonstrated, the conclusion that tumor T cells originate in lymph nodes was presented as consistent with a hypothesis. The data were considered consistent with the idea that most tumor T cells come from the lymph node and then expand in tumor tissue. The similarity between tumor and nontumor tissue repertoires was significantly greater in luminal-like breast cancer than in basal-like breast cancer.

This clonotype was sampled from a female donor with breast cancer. Some clones in this sample may be carry-over from other donors' samples. The chain is made from TRBV24-1 and TRBJ2-3; the D gene is perhaps TRBD2, on 5 matching bases. The sample comprised axillary lymph node tissue. The CDR3 reads CATSDSTEAQYF. The nucleotide sequence reads as follows: TGTGCCACCAGTGATTCAACGGAGGCGCAGTATTTT.